Listed below are T cell receptor beta chains from one sample, sequenced in a study of neurological immune-mediated disorders. TCRdb called the 5' RACE reads again in MiXCR, with one record for every CDR3 protein. The sample records 54,000 or so distinct CDR3 sequences, roughly 3.3% being singletons. Sequenced material: PBMCs. All receptors come from a woman aged 25-40 years with multiple sclerosis. Both conserved end residues are part of each CDR3. D genes are given only for firm matches. Expanded clones are given a class, and other clones once, few, many or no size at all.

d_call	v_call	clone_size	j_call	cdr3_aa	cdr3_nt
NA	TRBV7-9	many	TRBJ1-1	CASSLAAPGTEAFF	TGTGCCAGCAGCTTAGCAGCCCCGGGCACTGAAGCTTTCTTT
NA	TRBV29-1	many	TRBJ1-1	CSVDGGRTPPEAFF	TGCAGCGTTGATGGAGGGCGAACCCCACCTGAAGCTTTCTTT
TRBD1	TRBV7-9	many	TRBJ2-7	CASSLEGTGSYEQYF	TGTGCCAGCAGCTTAGAGGGGACAGGGTCCTACGAGCAGTACTTC
NA	TRBV27	many	TRBJ1-6	CASSWSNNSPLNF	TGTGCCAGCAGTTGGTCAAATAATTCACCCCTCAACTTT
TRBD1	TRBV20-1	many	TRBJ1-6	CSAGVGGQDNSPLHF	TGCAGTGCTGGGGTAGGGGGACAGGATAATTCACCCCTCCACTTT
TRBD1	TRBV20-1	many	TRBJ1-1	CSARQGATEAFF	TGCAGTGCTCGACAGGGAGCCACTGAAGCTTTCTTT
TRBD1	TRBV6-5	many	TRBJ1-2	CASSQTRGTGGNYGYTF	TGTGCCAGCAGCCAGACAAGGGGGACAGGGGGGAACTATGGCTACACCTTC
TRBD2	TRBV5-1	many	TRBJ2-5	CASSLGLAGRETQYF	TGCGCCAGCAGCTTGGGACTAGCGGGAAGAGAGACCCAGTACTTC
NA	TRBV6-2/TRBV6-3	many	TRBJ2-5	CASTNAEETQYF	TGTGCCAGCACTAATGCAGAAGAGACCCAGTACTTC
NA	TRBV7-2	many	TRBJ1-1	CASSFLRLNTEAFF	TGTGCCAGCAGCTTCCTCAGGTTGAACACTGAAGCTTTCTTT
NA	TRBV5-1	many	TRBJ2-3	CASSLEGVDTQYF	TGCGCCAGCAGCCTGGAAGGGGTAGATACGCAGTATTTT
TRBD2	TRBV4-3	few	TRBJ2-3	CASSQQVAGGADTQYF	TGCGCCAGCAGCCAACAGGTAGCGGGAGGTGCAGATACGCAGTATTTT
NA	TRBV20-1	many	TRBJ1-1	CSAEDSTRRTEAFF	TGCAGTGCTGAGGACTCCACAAGGCGGACTGAAGCTTTCTTT
NA	TRBV20-1	few	TRBJ2-1	CSARTLGNEQFF	TGCAGTGCTAGGACGCTAGGTAATGAGCAGTTCTTC
NA	TRBV27	many	TRBJ2-2	CASSFYGGSTGREKELFF	TGTGCCAGCAGTTTCTATGGGGGATCGACAGGGAGGGAGAAAGAGCTGTTTTTT
NA	TRBV5-1	many	TRBJ1-3	CASSFSVGDSGNTIYF	TGCGCCAGCAGCTTTTCCGTAGGGGACTCTGGAAACACCATATATTTT
NA	TRBV12-3/TRBV12-4	many	TRBJ2-3	CASSGADTQYF	TGTGCCAGCAGCGGGGCCGATACGCAGTATTTT
NA	TRBV6-6	many	TRBJ1-5	CASTGVDQPQNF	TGTGCCAGCACCGGAGTAGATCAGCCCCAGAATTTT
TRBD2	TRBV20-1	many	TRBJ2-7	CSAGTSGNSYEQYF	TGCAGTGCAGGGACTAGCGGGAATTCCTACGAGCAGTACTTC
NA	TRBV5-1	many	TRBJ1-1	CASSLGLISQTEAFF	TGCGCCAGCAGCTTGGGACTCATTTCCCAAACTGAAGCTTTCTTT
NA	TRBV12-3/TRBV12-4	many	TRBJ2-5	CASSSGTRRETQYF	TGTGCCAGCAGTTCCGGGACCAGAAGGGAGACCCAGTACTTC
NA	TRBV12-3/TRBV12-4	NA	TRBJ1-5	CASTYGQSQPQHF	TGTGCCAGCACCTACGGTCAAAGTCAGCCCCAGCATTTT
TRBD1	TRBV5-1	many	TRBJ1-2	CASSDGQGRAIWRGYTF	TGCGCCAGCAGCGACGGACAGGGGAGGGCTATTTGGCGAGGCTACACCTTC
NA	TRBV19	many	TRBJ1-4	CASSTGEKLFF	TGTGCCAGTAGTACTGGGGAAAAACTGTTTTTT
NA	TRBV7-3	many	TRBJ2-1	CASSLNRNEQFF	TGTGCCAGCAGCTTAAATCGGAATGAGCAGTTCTTC
NA	TRBV12-3/TRBV12-4	many	TRBJ2-3	CASSFAVTDTQYF	TGTGCCAGCAGTTTCGCCGTCACAGATACGCAGTATTTT
NA	TRBV11-2	many	TRBJ2-1	CASSLVTVTSYNEQFF	TGTGCCAGCAGCTTAGTAACGGTAACCTCCTACAATGAGCAGTTCTTC
NA	TRBV5-1	many	TRBJ1-5	CASSLWQGPGQPQHF	TGCGCCAGCAGCTTGTGGCAGGGGCCGGGGCAGCCCCAGCATTTT
NA	TRBV28	once	TRBJ2-5	CASDPGVGRETQYF	TGTGCCAGCGACCCAGGGGTGGGGCGGGAGACCCAGTACTTC
NA	TRBV6-1	many	TRBJ2-7	CASSLLGEKGYEQYF	TGTGCCAGCAGTCTCCTTGGGGAGAAGGGCTACGAGCAGTACTTC
NA	TRBV7-2	many	TRBJ1-5	CASSLRQGNQPQHF	TGTGCCAGCAGCTTGAGACAGGGCAATCAGCCCCAGCATTTT
NA	TRBV5-1	many	TRBJ1-2	CASSLTDINYGYTF	TGCGCCAGCAGCTTGACGGACATTAACTATGGCTACACCTTC
NA	TRBV7-8	many	TRBJ2-5	CASSLEWVPETQYF	TGTGCCAGCAGCTTAGAGTGGGTGCCCGAGACCCAGTACTTC
TRBD2	TRBV18	few	TRBJ2-3	CASSPLPSGTSTDTQYF	TGTGCCAGCTCACCTCTCCCTAGCGGGACTAGCACAGATACGCAGTATTTT
NA	TRBV25-1	many	TRBJ2-5	CASSDWTAPQETQYF	TGTGCCAGCAGTGATTGGACAGCTCCCCAAGAGACCCAGTACTTC
TRBD1	TRBV4-3	many	TRBJ2-3	CASSQADRVTDTQYF	TGCGCCAGCAGCCAAGCCGACAGGGTCACAGATACGCAGTATTTT
TRBD2	TRBV5-1	many	TRBJ2-1	CASSWTSSRSYNEQFF	TGCGCCAGCAGCTGGACTAGCAGCCGCTCCTACAATGAGCAGTTCTTC
NA	TRBV7-2	many	TRBJ2-3	CASSPSRSTDTQYF	TGTGCCAGCAGCCCTTCTCGCAGCACAGATACGCAGTATTTT
NA	TRBV27	many	TRBJ2-3	CASIELRRVTDTQYF	TGTGCCAGCATTGAGCTGAGGCGGGTCACAGATACGCAGTATTTT
NA	TRBV12-3/TRBV12-4	many	TRBJ1-1	CASSSLIGAGAFF	TGTGCCAGCAGTTCCCTGATAGGGGCCGGGGCTTTCTTT
NA	TRBV7-2	many	TRBJ2-3	CASSIPNGESSTDTQYF	TGTGCCAGCAGTATACCAAACGGGGAATCTAGCACAGATACGCAGTATTTT
NA	TRBV28	many	TRBJ1-1	CASRNRASGEAFF	TGTGCCAGCAGAAACAGGGCCTCGGGAGAAGCTTTCTTT
TRBD1	TRBV5-1	many	TRBJ1-4	CASSLSTGVRHEKLFF	TGCGCCAGCAGCTTGAGCACAGGGGTCCGACATGAAAAACTGTTTTTT
NA	TRBV5-5	many	TRBJ2-3	CASSFPRSVSTDTQYF	TGTGCCAGCAGCTTCCCCAGGTCCGTCAGCACAGATACGCAGTATTTT
NA	TRBV20-1	many	TRBJ2-3	CSARDPAQVSTDTQYF	TGCAGTGCTAGAGATCCTGCACAGGTTAGCACAGATACGCAGTATTTT
NA	TRBV7-8	many	TRBJ2-7	CASSVLGVVPYEQYF	TGTGCCAGCAGCGTATTGGGGGTAGTCCCCTACGAGCAGTACTTC
TRBD1	TRBV28	many	TRBJ2-2	CASSSGQGWTGELFF	TGTGCCAGCAGCTCGGGACAGGGTTGGACCGGGGAGCTGTTTTTT
NA	TRBV18	many	TRBJ1-5	CASSRETGPNQPQHF	TGTGCCAGCTCACGGGAGACAGGTCCAAATCAGCCCCAGCATTTT
TRBD1	TRBV5-5	many	TRBJ2-7	CASSSGPGTGGTYEQYF	TGTGCCAGCAGCTCGGGACCCGGGACAGGGGGTACCTACGAGCAGTACTTC
NA	TRBV20-1	many	TRBJ1-2	CSWGLSGLGGYTF	TGCAGTTGGGGGCTGTCCGGACTTGGAGGCTACACCTTC
NA	TRBV7-8	many	TRBJ1-2	CASSPQQGWGYTF	TGTGCCAGCAGCCCCCAACAGGGATGGGGCTACACCTTC